This is a list of T cell receptor beta chains from one sample in a study of OX40 agonist ivuxolimab in advanced cancers. Sequencing used immunoSEQ multiplex PCR; TCRdb keeps in-frame clones, though not all of them. The sample lists fewer than 35,000 clones, roughly 68% occurring once. The sequenced sample was CD4+ or CD8+ T cells sorted from blood, obtained in a trial of the OX40 agonist ivuxolimab. Source of these receptors: an adult with an advanced solid tumor such as melanoma, head and neck, liver or kidney cancer. The CDR3 runs from the conserved cysteine through the conserved F or W. Fields, in order: J gene, D gene, clone size, V gene, CDR3 protein, CDR3 DNA. A D gene is named only where the DNA matches it firmly. The size entry is marked missing in some rows and otherwise reads once, few, many or a size class.

>TRBJ2-4|-|once|TRBV19
CASSMMPGAGIQYF
TGTGCCAGTAGTATGATGCCGGGGGCGGGCATTCAGTACTTC
>TRBJ2-7|-|-|TRBV6-1
CASRTGVGPIYEQYF
TGTGCCAGCAGGACCGGGGTGGGGCCAATCTACGAGCAGTACTTC
>TRBJ1-5|-|few|TRBV4-2
CASSQEGAQGQPQHF
TGTGCCAGCAGCCAAGAGGGGGCACAGGGACAGCCCCAGCATTTT
>TRBJ1-2|TRBD1|-|TRBV2
CASSGTGYGYTF
TGTGCCAGCAGTGGGACAGGCTATGGCTACACCTTC
>TRBJ1-2|-|-|TRBV7-2
CASSKMGTFYGYTF
TGTGCCAGCAGCAAGATGGGCACTTTCTATGGCTACACCTTC
>TRBJ1-2|-|medium-sized|TRBV10-1
CASSADRNGGYTF
TGCGCCAGCAGTGCCGACAGGAACGGTGGCTACACCTTC
>TRBJ1-1|TRBD1|-|TRBV5-1
CASSGTDDSEAFF
TGCGCCAGTTCCGGGACAGATGACAGTGAAGCTTTCTTT
>TRBJ2-2|TRBD2|-|TRBV2
CARTKREGQDTGELFF
TGTGCCAGAACCAAACGGGAGGGTCAGGACACCGGGGAGCTGTTTTTT
>TRBJ1-4|TRBD1|-|TRBV5-1
CASSPGQGNEKLFF
TGCGCCAGCAGCCCGGGACAGGGGAATGAAAAACTGTTTTTT
>TRBJ1-1|TRBD1|-|TRBV7-2
CASHRTGKSNTEAFF
TGTGCCAGTCATAGGACAGGGAAATCCAACACTGAAGCTTTCTTT
>TRBJ1-5|-|-|TRBV30
CAWQLNSNQPQHF
TGTGCCTGGCAACTGAATAGCAATCAGCCCCAGCATTTT
>TRBJ2-5|-|-|TRBV19
CASSIGIQETQYF
TGTGCCAGTAGTATAGGGATCCAAGAGACCCAGTACTTC
>TRBJ2-7|-|few|TRBV4-1
CASSRDNEQYF
TGCGCCAGCAGTCGGGACAACGAGCAGTACTTC
>TRBJ2-5|-|-|TRBV19
CASSPTGYQETQYF
TGTGCCAGTAGCCCGACAGGCTACCAAGAGACCCAGTACTTC
>TRBJ1-2|-|-|TRBV5-1
CASSFDGTDYGYTF
TGCGCCAGCAGCTTTGACGGAACTGACTATGGCTACACCTTC
>TRBJ1-2|-|-|TRBV7-2
CASSSLRGNYGYTF
TGTGCCAGCAGCTCCCTGAGGGGGAACTATGGCTACACCTTC
>TRBJ1-4|-|-|TRBV10-3
CAAGTETEKLFF
TGTGCCGCGGGGACCGAAACGGAAAAACTGTTTTTT
>TRBJ1-1|-|-|TRBV30
CAWSVWADTEAFF
TGTGCCTGGAGTGTGTGGGCGGACACTGAAGCTTTCTTT
>TRBJ1-2|-|-|TRBV30
CAWSPNFRGDYGYTF
TGTGCCTGGAGTCCAAATTTCAGGGGAGACTATGGCTACACCTTC
>TRBJ1-2|TRBD1|-|TRBV5-4
CASRLGQEYGYTF
TGTGCCAGCAGGTTAGGACAGGAATATGGCTACACCTTC
>TRBJ1-5|-|-|TRBV28
CASVSLWGNQPQHF
TGTGCCAGCGTAAGTCTATGGGGGAATCAGCCCCAGCATTTT
>TRBJ1-5|-|few|TRBV6-1
CASTGFLNQPQHF
TGTGCCAGTACCGGGTTCCTCAATCAGCCCCAGCATTTT
>TRBJ1-2|-|few|TRBV10-1
CASSDGYTF
TGCGCCAGCAGTGATGGCTACACCTTC
>TRBJ2-1|TRBD2|-|TRBV9
CASSPRPDSGGGEQFF
TGTGCCAGCAGCCCCCGGCCCGACAGCGGGGGCGGTGAGCAGTTCTTC